This T cell receptor beta chain comes out of a study of T cells in Graves' hyperthyroidism and ophthalmopathy. Overall study findings and caveats: The model made its ophthalmopathy prediction, and onset followed a median approximately 6 months later. Blood held most thyroid clonotypes expanded above 0.001 frequency.

This clonotype was observed many times. Its antigen is as yet unknown. Newly diagnosed hyperthyroidism, duration under 2 months, in patients aged 18 to 65. Not enrolled were patients with uncontrolled infection, other autoimmune disease, pregnancy or lactation. Amplification targeted TCR beta CDR3 regions from RNA transcripts. The HTBI set primed first-round TCR CDR3 RT-PCR. TCRdb fed the multiplex PCR reads into MiXCR, producing one record per CDR3 protein. This sample has 80,000 to 100,000 distinct CDR3 sequences; around 40% occur once, and the top ten carry around 9.6%. This CDR3 is built from 13 residues. Germline V gene sequence: CDR1 LGHDT, CDR2 YNNKEL (reference sequence). V was clipped by 6 bases and J by 5 bases, with 13 bases between them.

Input material: peripheral blood or thyroid tissue (not recorded which). The sequence was collected from a woman aged 25 to 39 with Graves' hyperthyroidism. The genes are TRBV3-1 and TRBJ2-5, with D possibly called TRBD1 or TRBD2 (5 bases each). CDR3 coding DNA: TGTGCCAGCAGAAGCGGCAGGGTTGAGACCCAGTACTTC. Amino acids: CASRSGRVETQYF.